Listed below are T cell receptor beta chains from one sample, sequenced in a study of blood T cell repertoires in COVID-19. Assay: immunoSEQ multiplex PCR; the TCRdb copy retains only in-frame clones and omits some. The sample records hundreds of thousands of clones, approximately 90% being singletons. Sequences were obtained from PBMCs or T cells enriched from blood (not recorded which). All receptors come from a woman aged 60 to 75 in a cohort exposed to, infected with or recovered from COVID-19 (not recorded which). Both conserved end residues are part of each CDR3. D genes are given only for firm matches.

d_call: .; v_call: TRBV2; cdr3_aa: CASSQSTDTQYF
d_call: .; v_call: TRBV7-8; cdr3_aa: CASSLGQFNEKLFF
d_call: .; v_call: TRBV12-3/TRBV12-4; cdr3_aa: CASSLGRLNEQFF
d_call: TRBD1; v_call: TRBV3-1/TRBV3-2; cdr3_aa: CASSQGGTGTEAFF
d_call: TRBD2; v_call: TRBV24-1; cdr3_aa: CATSDFGTSGSNEQFF
d_call: TRBD2; v_call: TRBV27; cdr3_aa: CASSFLHLLAGDNANTGELFF
d_call: TRBD2; v_call: TRBV9; cdr3_aa: CASSGGREPYYEQYF
d_call: .; v_call: TRBV7-3; cdr3_aa: CASSFRGRAPGDEQFF
d_call: TRBD1; v_call: TRBV28; cdr3_aa: CASSFGRGDEKLFF
d_call: .; v_call: TRBV27; cdr3_aa: CASSLSWGRGDNQPQHF
d_call: TRBD2; v_call: TRBV13; cdr3_aa: CASSHRLADRPNTGELFF
d_call: .; v_call: TRBV28; cdr3_aa: CASKRGGGNTIYF
d_call: .; v_call: TRBV5-5; cdr3_aa: CASSLAATGREKLFF
d_call: TRBD1; v_call: TRBV5-1; cdr3_aa: CASSSGQGAGTGELFF
d_call: TRBD2; v_call: TRBV3-1/TRBV3-2; cdr3_aa: CASSHRATSGASSYNEQFF
d_call: TRBD2; v_call: TRBV5-1; cdr3_aa: CASSLVAGVAGELFF
d_call: TRBD1; v_call: TRBV20-1; cdr3_aa: CSASSRGQGFQPQHF
d_call: .; v_call: TRBV14; cdr3_aa: CASSPYTASLGDEQFF